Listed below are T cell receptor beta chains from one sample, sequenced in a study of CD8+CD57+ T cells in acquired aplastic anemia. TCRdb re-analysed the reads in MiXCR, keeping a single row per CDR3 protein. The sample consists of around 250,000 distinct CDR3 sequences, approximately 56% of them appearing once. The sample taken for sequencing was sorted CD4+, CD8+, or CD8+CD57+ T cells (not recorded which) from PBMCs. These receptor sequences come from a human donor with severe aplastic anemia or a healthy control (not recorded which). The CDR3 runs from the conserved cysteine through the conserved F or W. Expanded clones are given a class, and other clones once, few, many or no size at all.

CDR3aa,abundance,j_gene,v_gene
CAISESGPQRMETQYF,.,TRBJ2-5,TRBV10-3
CASSFGQGQGYTF,.,TRBJ1-2,TRBV7-6
CASSPGLVRFFF,many,TRBJ2-1,TRBV27
CSAGPGTHTEAFF,many,TRBJ1-1,TRBV20-1
CSAIIGRNQPQYF,.,TRBJ2-5,TRBV20-1
CASGRDTEGQPQHF,once,TRBJ1-5,TRBV6-1
CASIFGGAGNEQYF,few,TRBJ2-7,TRBV12-3/TRBV12-4
CATSRDRYQGANEQFF,.,TRBJ2-1,TRBV15
CASSLGPGVNTEAFF,many,TRBJ1-1,TRBV5-1
CASSPYWTGGTGNTIYF,.,TRBJ1-3,TRBV4-2
CASSKTGSGYEQYF,.,TRBJ2-7,TRBV10-2
CASRASTGELFF,.,TRBJ2-2,TRBV7-9
CASTTSGGRETQYF,.,TRBJ2-5,TRBV2
CASSYSTGDGSPLHF,few,TRBJ1-6,TRBV6-5
CASNTGTSGVGTEAFF,.,TRBJ1-1,TRBV12-3/TRBV12-4
CASSYSQAKGTDTQYF,many,TRBJ2-3,TRBV6-5
CSARPDRAGSPLHF,many,TRBJ1-6,TRBV20-1
CASRIGGEDTEKLFF,.,TRBJ1-4,TRBV7-6
CAISQGVYEQYF,few,TRBJ2-7,TRBV10-3
CASSPEGSGYGYTF,.,TRBJ1-2,TRBV19
CASSRSGEAVTGELFF,.,TRBJ2-2,TRBV7-2
CSARVIQGEGETQYF,.,TRBJ2-5,TRBV20-1
CSAGGLNQETQYF,many,TRBJ2-5,TRBV20-1
CASSIKGLTYEQYF,once,TRBJ2-7,TRBV19
CSANRPGGGNTIYF,.,TRBJ1-3,TRBV20-1
CATTSGRSTDTQYF,.,TRBJ2-3,TRBV7-9
CSARDLRAGTNQPQHF,.,TRBJ1-5,TRBV20-1
CASRRDRQNEKLFF,.,TRBJ1-4,TRBV7-2
CASSLGGLAVSGETQYF,.,TRBJ2-5,TRBV11-3
CASSLLGPQGGSGYTF,few,TRBJ1-2,TRBV27
CSARTVGGEPYGYTF,.,TRBJ1-2,TRBV20-1
CASSWQGGDNELFF,.,TRBJ2-2,TRBV7-3
CASYSSYNEQFF,.,TRBJ2-1,TRBV10-2
CASSLGPDNSPLHF,.,TRBJ1-6,TRBV7-8
CASSKTGSGNTIYF,few,TRBJ1-3,TRBV6-6
CASSIEGTGVYGYTF,many,TRBJ1-2,TRBV12-3/TRBV12-4
CASSLDEQGFNEQFF,once,TRBJ2-1,TRBV5-1
CASSTPGPMHEQFF,.,TRBJ2-1,TRBV10-3
CASSLEGHYNSPLHF,.,TRBJ1-6,TRBV18
CSVRAAENSPLHF,.,TRBJ1-6,TRBV29-1
CASSWTGADSPLHF,many,TRBJ1-6,TRBV12-3/TRBV12-4
CASSVGVDYGYTF,.,TRBJ1-2,TRBV6-1
CASSLGLAGTWEQYF,.,TRBJ2-7,TRBV7-9
CAISGPSRDYGYTF,.,TRBJ1-2,TRBV10-3
CASSFHANYGYTF,.,TRBJ1-2,TRBV7-2
CASSSRGGGGPVYEQYF,.,TRBJ2-7,TRBV7-2
CASSLEGSSGNTIYF,many,TRBJ1-3,TRBV9
CASSEQGTYQPQHF,many,TRBJ1-5,TRBV9
CASSLWTSGAGEQFF,.,TRBJ2-1,TRBV28
CASSDRGVAEAFF,many,TRBJ1-1,TRBV6-4
CSVEDLGRMDRYTF,.,TRBJ1-2,TRBV29-1
CASSFVEYTEAFF,once,TRBJ1-1,TRBV7-9
CASSGIALSTDTQYF,.,TRBJ2-3,TRBV19
CASSRDRNTEAFF,many,TRBJ1-1,TRBV7-2